A selection of T cell receptor beta chains follows, all from one sample in a study of T-cell reconstitution after alpha-beta-depleted transplantation in children. TCRdb redid the calling of the PCR reads with MiXCR, one entry per CDR3 protein. This table holds some 310,000 distinct CDR3 sequences, 23% found once. This sample comprised PBMCs, mostly from graft donor cells, obtained 180 days after TCRalphabeta/CD19-depleted stem cell transplant. Receptors were obtained from a male patient between 5 and 17 years old who had a stem cell transplant for acute lymphoblastic leukemia, so the T cells may come from the graft donor. The CDR3 runs from the conserved cysteine through the conserved F or W. Fields, in order: D gene, J gene, V gene, clone size, CDR3 DNA, CDR3 protein. The D gene is left open where the match is weak. Clone size is given for some rows only: seen once, a few or many times, or a class if the clone is expanded.

D gene: NA
J gene: TRBJ2-1
V gene: TRBV9
clone size: NA
CDR3 DNA: TGTGCCAGCAGCGTAGAAGGGCTGTGGCAGTTCTTC
CDR3 protein: CASSVEGLWQFF

D gene: TRBD2
J gene: TRBJ2-3
V gene: TRBV7-3
clone size: NA
CDR3 DNA: TGTGCCAGCAGCCTAGTGGCGGGAGGGGCAGATACGCAGTATTTT
CDR3 protein: CASSLVAGGADTQYF

D gene: NA
J gene: TRBJ1-5
V gene: TRBV12-3/TRBV12-4
clone size: many
CDR3 DNA: TGTGCCAGCAGTTGGGTTGGTCCTAGCAATCAGCCCCAGCATTTT
CDR3 protein: CASSWVGPSNQPQHF

D gene: NA
J gene: TRBJ1-1
V gene: TRBV7-9
clone size: few
CDR3 DNA: TGTGCCAGCAGCCCTCCGGCCAGATTCACTGAAGCTTTCTTT
CDR3 protein: CASSPPARFTEAFF

D gene: TRBD2
J gene: TRBJ2-5
V gene: TRBV29-1
clone size: NA
CDR3 DNA: TGCAGCGTTGAAGATCGAGGACTAGCGGGGCTATTGGAGACCCAGTACTTC
CDR3 protein: CSVEDRGLAGLLETQYF

D gene: TRBD2
J gene: TRBJ2-1
V gene: TRBV12-3/TRBV12-4
clone size: NA
CDR3 DNA: TGTGCCAGCAGGCCTACGGGACTAGCGGGAGGGTACAATGAGCAGTTCTTC
CDR3 protein: CASRPTGLAGGYNEQFF

D gene: TRBD2
J gene: TRBJ2-2
V gene: TRBV19
clone size: NA
CDR3 DNA: TGTGCCAGTAGTATTTTGCCGGGACTAGTGAGGATCACCGGGGAGCTGTTTTTT
CDR3 protein: CASSILPGLVRITGELFF

D gene: NA
J gene: TRBJ1-2
V gene: TRBV20-1
clone size: NA
CDR3 DNA: TGCAGTGCTACGCTGGGACCCCCAAGGGGTGGCTACACCTTC
CDR3 protein: CSATLGPPRGGYTF

D gene: NA
J gene: TRBJ2-2
V gene: TRBV6-5
clone size: few
CDR3 DNA: TGTGCCAGCAGTTATACCGAGAACACCGGGGAGCTGTTTTTT
CDR3 protein: CASSYTENTGELFF

D gene: NA
J gene: TRBJ2-3
V gene: TRBV9
clone size: few
CDR3 DNA: TGTGCCAGCAGCGTAGTCGGGGGACCCCAACCACCCACAGATACGCAGTATTTT
CDR3 protein: CASSVVGGPQPPTDTQYF

D gene: TRBD2
J gene: TRBJ2-1
V gene: TRBV10-3
clone size: once
CDR3 DNA: TGTGCCATCAGGGGTAGCGGGAAGGATGAGCAGTTCTTC
CDR3 protein: CAIRGSGKDEQFF

D gene: TRBD1
J gene: TRBJ1-5
V gene: TRBV7-8
clone size: NA
CDR3 DNA: TGTGCCAGCAGCTACACCGGGACAGGATTCCAGCCCCAGCATTTT
CDR3 protein: CASSYTGTGFQPQHF

D gene: TRBD2
J gene: TRBJ2-7
V gene: TRBV4-2
clone size: NA
CDR3 DNA: TGTGCCAGCAGCCGGGGACTAGCGGGAGGCCGAACAAAATCTTACGAGCAGTACTTC
CDR3 protein: CASSRGLAGGRTKSYEQYF

D gene: TRBD1
J gene: TRBJ1-1
V gene: TRBV20-1
clone size: once
CDR3 DNA: TGCAGTGCTAGAAAACAGGGGTACGCTGAGACGCTGAACACTGAAGCTTTCTTT
CDR3 protein: CSARKQGYAETLNTEAFF

D gene: NA
J gene: TRBJ2-7
V gene: TRBV12-3/TRBV12-4
clone size: few
CDR3 DNA: TGTGCCAGCAGTTTACCGCCTAGCCGAGGCTACGAGCAGTACTTC
CDR3 protein: CASSLPPSRGYEQYF

D gene: TRBD2
J gene: TRBJ2-7
V gene: TRBV10-1
clone size: few
CDR3 DNA: TGCGCCAGCAGTGAGAGCGGGAGCTGGTACGAGCAGTACTTC
CDR3 protein: CASSESGSWYEQYF

D gene: TRBD2
J gene: TRBJ2-7
V gene: TRBV5-1
clone size: NA
CDR3 DNA: TGCGCCAGCAGCTTTCTAGCGGGAGGGCCCTGGGAGCAGTACTTC
CDR3 protein: CASSFLAGGPWEQYF

D gene: NA
J gene: TRBJ2-1
V gene: TRBV20-1
clone size: NA
CDR3 DNA: TGCAGTGCCACTCCGGGTTCGAGGAACAATGAGCAGTTCTTC
CDR3 protein: CSATPGSRNNEQFF

D gene: TRBD2
J gene: TRBJ2-3
V gene: TRBV20-1
clone size: NA
CDR3 DNA: TGCAGTGCTACACTAGCGACCACGCAGTATTTT
CDR3 protein: CSATLATTQYF

D gene: NA
J gene: TRBJ2-2
V gene: TRBV7-9
clone size: NA
CDR3 DNA: TGTGCCAGCAGCTTAGCCTACAACTTCGGCGGGGAGCTGTTTTTT
CDR3 protein: CASSLAYNFGGELFF

D gene: TRBD1
J gene: TRBJ2-7
V gene: TRBV7-9
clone size: NA
CDR3 DNA: TGTGCCAGCAAGCCTAGGACAGGGAATTACGAGCAGTACTTC
CDR3 protein: CASKPRTGNYEQYF

D gene: NA
J gene: TRBJ2-5
V gene: TRBV21-1
clone size: NA
CDR3 DNA: TGTGCCAGCAGCAAAGGGGACAGGGGCCAAGAGACCCAGTACTTC
CDR3 protein: CASSKGDRGQETQYF

D gene: TRBD2
J gene: TRBJ2-5
V gene: TRBV7-2
clone size: NA
CDR3 DNA: TGTGCCAGCGCTGGGGGACTAGCGGGAGGACGGGAGACCCAGTACTTC
CDR3 protein: CASAGGLAGGRETQYF

D gene: TRBD1
J gene: TRBJ2-7
V gene: TRBV5-1
clone size: NA
CDR3 DNA: TGCGCCAGCAGCTTGACAGGGGGCTCTCTCTACGAGCAGTACTTC
CDR3 protein: CASSLTGGSLYEQYF

D gene: NA
J gene: TRBJ1-6
V gene: TRBV20-1
clone size: few
CDR3 DNA: TGCAGTGCTAGGGGGCGGAGGGGGTATAATTCACCCCTCCACTTT
CDR3 protein: CSARGRRGYNSPLHF

D gene: TRBD1
J gene: TRBJ2-7
V gene: TRBV10-3
clone size: few
CDR3 DNA: TGTGCCATCAGTGATCCCGCAGGGGGCTTCGGGGAGCAGTACTTC
CDR3 protein: CAISDPAGGFGEQYF

D gene: TRBD2
J gene: TRBJ2-2
V gene: TRBV7-9
clone size: NA
CDR3 DNA: TGTGCCAGCACCGACGGGGGGTTTGGGAACACCGGGGAGCTGTTTTTT
CDR3 protein: CASTDGGFGNTGELFF

D gene: NA
J gene: TRBJ1-2
V gene: TRBV12-3/TRBV12-4
clone size: few
CDR3 DNA: TGTGCCAGCAGTTGGAGGGTGGCTAACTATGGCTACACCTTC
CDR3 protein: CASSWRVANYGYTF

D gene: NA
J gene: TRBJ2-1
V gene: TRBV11-2
clone size: few
CDR3 DNA: TGTGCCAGCAGCTTCGGGACTTTAGTTGAGCAGTTCTTC
CDR3 protein: CASSFGTLVEQFF

D gene: NA
J gene: TRBJ1-1
V gene: TRBV6-1
clone size: few
CDR3 DNA: TGTGCCAGCGGGATAGGGGTGGACACTGAAGCTTTCTTT
CDR3 protein: CASGIGVDTEAFF

D gene: TRBD2
J gene: TRBJ2-7
V gene: TRBV10-3
clone size: few
CDR3 DNA: TGTGCCACGTTGAGCGGGAGTATCACCTACGAGCAGTACTTC
CDR3 protein: CATLSGSITYEQYF

D gene: NA
J gene: TRBJ1-1
V gene: TRBV5-1
clone size: few
CDR3 DNA: TGCGCCAGCAGCTTGGCCGGGGTAGGTACGACTGAAGCTTTCTTT
CDR3 protein: CASSLAGVGTTEAFF

D gene: NA
J gene: TRBJ1-1
V gene: TRBV20-1
clone size: NA
CDR3 DNA: TGCAGTTGCGGGGGACGAAACACTGAAGCTTTCTTT
CDR3 protein: CSCGGRNTEAFF

D gene: TRBD1
J gene: TRBJ1-5
V gene: TRBV19
clone size: NA
CDR3 DNA: TGTGCCAGTAGATACAGGGGACTCCATCAGCCCCAGCATTTT
CDR3 protein: CASRYRGLHQPQHF

D gene: TRBD1
J gene: TRBJ1-5
V gene: TRBV20-1
clone size: once
CDR3 DNA: TGCAGTGCTATGGGGACAGTCTATAATCAGCCCCAGCATTTT
CDR3 protein: CSAMGTVYNQPQHF

D gene: NA
J gene: TRBJ1-5
V gene: TRBV19
clone size: NA
CDR3 DNA: TGTGCCAGTAGTTCCCTGGACGGTCTCAATCAGCCCCAGCATTTT
CDR3 protein: CASSSLDGLNQPQHF

D gene: NA
J gene: TRBJ1-1
V gene: TRBV7-2
clone size: few
CDR3 DNA: TGTGCCAGCAGCGTCCCCTGGACGGTGATGAACACTGAAGCTTTCTTT
CDR3 protein: CASSVPWTVMNTEAFF

D gene: NA
J gene: TRBJ2-1
V gene: TRBV21-1
clone size: few
CDR3 DNA: TGTGCCAGCAGCTGTCGAGGGGAACTCTTACAGGGCGCAGCGAACCCCTACAATGAGCAGTTCTTC
CDR3 protein: CASSCRGELLQGAANPYNEQFF

D gene: TRBD1
J gene: TRBJ1-2
V gene: TRBV20-1
clone size: NA
CDR3 DNA: TGCAGTGCTAGAGATTTGACGGGACAGGGGCTTCGCGGCTACACCTTC
CDR3 protein: CSARDLTGQGLRGYTF

D gene: NA
J gene: TRBJ2-7
V gene: TRBV9
clone size: few
CDR3 DNA: TGTGCCAGCAGCGTAGGATCCGGCTGGGAGCAGTACTTC
CDR3 protein: CASSVGSGWEQYF

D gene: TRBD2
J gene: TRBJ2-7
V gene: TRBV28
clone size: NA
CDR3 DNA: TGTGCCAGCAGTTTAGTTCTAGCGGCCTACGAGCAGTACTTC
CDR3 protein: CASSLVLAAYEQYF

D gene: NA
J gene: TRBJ2-2
V gene: TRBV29-1
clone size: NA
CDR3 DNA: TGCAGCGTCGGCGTGAGAGCGGTGAACACCGGGGAGCTGTTTTTT
CDR3 protein: CSVGVRAVNTGELFF

D gene: TRBD1
J gene: TRBJ2-3
V gene: TRBV27
clone size: few
CDR3 DNA: TGTGCCAGCAGTTTAATGGAGAACAGGGGAACGCAGTATTTT
CDR3 protein: CASSLMENRGTQYF

D gene: TRBD1
J gene: TRBJ2-7
V gene: TRBV5-1
clone size: few
CDR3 DNA: TGCGCCAGCACCGGGACAGGGGTGGACGAGCAGTACTTC
CDR3 protein: CASTGTGVDEQYF

D gene: TRBD2
J gene: TRBJ2-7
V gene: TRBV29-1
clone size: few
CDR3 DNA: TGCAGCGTTGAAGTGTTTGCGGGAGGTCCCTACGAGCAGTACTTC
CDR3 protein: CSVEVFAGGPYEQYF

D gene: NA
J gene: TRBJ2-7
V gene: TRBV6-1
clone size: NA
CDR3 DNA: TGTGCCAGCAGTCGCGATCCTACACGGAGTTACGAGCAGTACTTC
CDR3 protein: CASSRDPTRSYEQYF

D gene: TRBD2
J gene: TRBJ2-1
V gene: TRBV11-2
clone size: NA
CDR3 DNA: TGTGCCAGCAGCTTGTTTAAGGGGGGACTAGCGGGAGTTGGCAACTGGGAGCAGTTCTTC
CDR3 protein: CASSLFKGGLAGVGNWEQFF

D gene: TRBD2
J gene: TRBJ2-4
V gene: TRBV7-6
clone size: few
CDR3 DNA: TGTGCCAGCAGCCCTAGCGGGACCAACATTCAGTACTTC
CDR3 protein: CASSPSGTNIQYF

D gene: TRBD1
J gene: TRBJ1-2
V gene: TRBV20-1
clone size: NA
CDR3 DNA: TGCAGTGCTAGGGGACAGGGGTGGTCCCGTCCCCTCCGGAACTATGGCTACACCTTC
CDR3 protein: CSARGQGWSRPLRNYGYTF

D gene: NA
J gene: TRBJ2-5
V gene: TRBV20-1
clone size: many
CDR3 DNA: TGCAGTGCTAACCGAAGGCAGGGGGAGACCCAGTACTTC
CDR3 protein: CSANRRQGETQYF

D gene: NA
J gene: TRBJ2-7
V gene: TRBV27
clone size: few
CDR3 DNA: TGTGCCAGCAGCCGACCCTCCGGCCGTAAGTACTTC
CDR3 protein: CASSRPSGRKYF

D gene: TRBD2
J gene: TRBJ2-2
V gene: TRBV20-1
clone size: few
CDR3 DNA: TGCAGTGCGCGTAGCGGGAGCTCCGGGGAGCTGTTTTTT
CDR3 protein: CSARSGSSGELFF

D gene: NA
J gene: TRBJ2-7
V gene: TRBV10-2
clone size: NA
CDR3 DNA: TGCGCCAGCAGTGATGGCGTCGCAACCTACGAGCAGTACTTC
CDR3 protein: CASSDGVATYEQYF

D gene: NA
J gene: TRBJ2-7
V gene: TRBV5-1
clone size: few
CDR3 DNA: TGCGCCAGCAGCTTGGTAGCCTCTAGCTCCTACGAGCAGTACTTC
CDR3 protein: CASSLVASSSYEQYF

D gene: NA
J gene: TRBJ2-2
V gene: TRBV5-6
clone size: few
CDR3 DNA: TGTGCCAGCAGCTTGGTGGTGGGAGGCTTGACCGGGGAGCTGTTTTTT
CDR3 protein: CASSLVVGGLTGELFF

D gene: NA
J gene: TRBJ1-1
V gene: TRBV6-1
clone size: NA
CDR3 DNA: TGTGCCAGCAGTGAAGGGACCGACGGAAACACTGAAGCTTTCTTT
CDR3 protein: CASSEGTDGNTEAFF

D gene: NA
J gene: TRBJ2-1
V gene: TRBV5-1
clone size: NA
CDR3 DNA: TGCGCCAGCAGCTTGGCTCTAGTAGGCCCCGGCAATGAGCAGTTCTTC
CDR3 protein: CASSLALVGPGNEQFF